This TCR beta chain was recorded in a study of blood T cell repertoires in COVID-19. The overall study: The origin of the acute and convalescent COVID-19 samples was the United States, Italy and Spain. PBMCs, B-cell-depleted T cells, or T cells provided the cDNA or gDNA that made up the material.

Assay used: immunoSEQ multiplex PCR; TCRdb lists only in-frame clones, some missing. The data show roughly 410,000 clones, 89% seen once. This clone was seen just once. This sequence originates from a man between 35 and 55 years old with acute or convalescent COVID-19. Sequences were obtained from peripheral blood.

CDR3 sequence: CASSYFDRGGLPLHF. The CDR3 nucleotides read TGTGCCAGCAGTTACTTCGACAGGGGAGGGCTCCCCCTCCACTTT. The gene calls are TRBV6-6 and TRBJ1-6; 8 bases fit TRBD1. Germline CDR1 and CDR2: MNHNY and SVGAGI (reference sequence). V lost 1 base to trimming and J lost 13 bases; unmatched junction nucleotides: 9. The CDR3 covers 15 residues.